This record covers a single T cell receptor (beta chain). The antigen is unknown. A 10-nucleotide random UMI tagged transcripts in template-switch 5'RACE cDNA synthesis. One entry per CDR3 protein, called by TCRdb with MiXCR from the 5' RACE reads. The data contain nearly 60,000 distinct CDR3 sequences, under 4.5% of them seen just once; the ten biggest clones take up about 3.1%. Unsorted libraries were generated from 2 million PBMCs. These cells had been stored in RNAlater at -80 C. The data belong to a study of neurological immune-mediated disorders. Findings of the study overall: In multiple sclerosis patients, the repertoire cluster was unrelated to clinical or MRI findings. Patients with HTLV-1-associated myelopathy showed the most TCR clonal expansion. Those with multiple sclerosis showed the least, falling below healthy controls.

The CDR3 has 14 amino acids. With 8 bases clipped from V and 6 bases from J, the junction kept 10 bases outside the gene matches. The V gene is TRBV12-3 or TRBV12-4, the J gene TRBJ2-3; 8 bases are shared with TRBD2. Input material: PBMCs. The source is a young woman with multiple sclerosis. This CDR3 reads CASCFRGGPDTQYF. For the CDR3, the DNA is TGTGCCAGCTGCTTCCGGGGGGGCCCGGATACGCAGTATTTT.